These 10 T cell receptor beta chains originate from one sample sequenced in a study of T cells after yellow fever vaccination. Each CDR3 protein is one row after TCRdb ran MiXCR on the 5' RACE reads. The sample has fewer than 650,000 distinct CDR3 sequences; about a fifth are singletons. The sample here was PBMCs, taken 21 days after the first yellow fever vaccination. The origin of the receptors is a man aged 18 to 30 who received the YFV17D yellow fever vaccine.

The rearrangement joins TRBV2 to TRBJ2-3; 11 positions match TRBD2. Germline CDR1 reads SNHLY; CDR2 reads FYNNEI. The CDR3 loop spans 18 amino acids. J gave up 3 bases and V 6 bases, and 14 bases lay outside the gene matches. The DNA for the CDR3 is TGTGCCAGCAGGCGGCTAGCGGGGGGTACCTTGGAGACAGATACGCAGTATTTT. It encodes CASRRLAGGTLETDTQYF.

This chain uses TRBV12-3 or TRBV12-4 with TRBJ1-5; tentative D call: TRBD1 (5 bases). Trimming took off 6 bases at V and 8 bases at J, with 17 bases between the two ends. The CDR3 has 14 residues. The CDR3 coding sequence is TGTGCCAGCAGCGCTACCCGGGACGGGGAGCCCCAGCATTTT. The encoded protein is CASSATRDGEPQHF.

The DNA for the CDR3 is TGCGCCAGCAGCTTGGCGGGGAGCTATGCAGATACGCAGTATTTT. As protein: CASSLAGSYADTQYF. The chain carries TRBV5-1 and TRBJ2-3, with D tentatively TRBD2 (5 bases). Trimming cost V 0 bases and J 4 bases, with 12 bases left between them. The CDR3 length is 15 residues. Germline V lookup: CDR1 SGHRS, CDR2 YFSETQ.

V usage is TRBV7-6 and J usage is TRBJ1-6, with D unclear. This CDR3 spans 14 amino acids. Germline CDR1 reads SGHVS; CDR2 reads FNYEAQ. The ends were cut back, 3 bases at V and 7 bases at J, with 10 bases in the middle. CDR3 nucleotides: TGTGCCAGCAGCTTCAGTCAGTCCAATTCACCCCTCCACTTT. Translated, it gives CASSFSQSNSPLHF.

The V gene is TRBV6-1, the J gene TRBJ2-3, with 10 bases identical to TRBD2. The CDR3 has 13 amino acids. J gave up 6 bases and V 8 bases, and 5 bases lay outside the gene matches. The germline V gene encodes CDR1 MNHNS and CDR2 SASEGT. The CDR3 is CASGSGGVDTQYF. In DNA, the CDR3 is TGTGCCAGCGGAAGCGGGGGGGTCGATACGCAGTATTTT.

This clonotype was counted between two and nine times. The chain has TRBV20-1 and TRBJ1-5; possibly TRBD1 for D (5 bases). Per germline, CDR1 DFQATT and CDR2 SNEGSKA (reference sequence). The ends were cut back, 6 bases at V and 9 bases at J, with 15 bases in the middle. The CDR3 length is 12 residues. In DNA form, the CDR3 reads TGCAGTGCAGCCGGGACTATGTCGCCCCAGCATTTT. It yields the protein CSAAGTMSPQHF.

V gene TRBV3-1 combines with J gene TRBJ2-1; 14 bases agree with TRBD2. The germline V gene encodes CDR1 LGHDT and CDR2 YNNKEL (reference sequence). J was trimmed by 1 base and V by 1 base; bases with no gene match: 9. The CDR3 spans 20 residues. In nucleotides, the CDR3 is TGTGCCAGCAGCCAAGGCCTGACTAGCGGGGGGGCCCCATCCTACAATGAGCAGTTCTTC. Translation: CASSQGLTSGGAPSYNEQFF.

CDR3 in DNA: TGTGCCAGCAGTGTCGAGGAGGGGGTCCACGTC. This codes for CASSVEEGVHV. The J gene is TRBJ2-7, the V gene TRBV2; D is perhaps TRBD1 or TRBD2 (6 bases each). Germline V gene data show CDR1 as SNHLY and CDR2 as FYNNEI. The CDR3 is 11 residues long.

The V gene is TRBV20-1, the J gene TRBJ1-6, with 9 bases lining up with TRBD1. Germline V gives CDR1 DFQATT, CDR2 SNEGSKA (reference sequence). The trim removed 1 base at V and 5 bases at J, leaving 3 bases unmatched. There are 15 residues in the CDR3. DNA for the CDR3: TGCAGTGCTAGAGCACAGGGGGCCGATAATTCACCCCTCCACTTT. Amino acid sequence: CSARAQGADNSPLHF.

The V and J genes are TRBV29-1 and TRBJ2-2, with D possibly being TRBD2 (6 bases). This CDR3 spans 13 amino acids. Germline CDR1 SQVTM, CDR2 ANQGSEA. Trimming left V 3 bases short and J 3 bases short, with 8 bases between. The CDR3 region is CSVDGGDTGELFF. CDR3 in DNA: TGCAGCGTTGACGGCGGGGACACCGGGGAGCTGTTTTTT.